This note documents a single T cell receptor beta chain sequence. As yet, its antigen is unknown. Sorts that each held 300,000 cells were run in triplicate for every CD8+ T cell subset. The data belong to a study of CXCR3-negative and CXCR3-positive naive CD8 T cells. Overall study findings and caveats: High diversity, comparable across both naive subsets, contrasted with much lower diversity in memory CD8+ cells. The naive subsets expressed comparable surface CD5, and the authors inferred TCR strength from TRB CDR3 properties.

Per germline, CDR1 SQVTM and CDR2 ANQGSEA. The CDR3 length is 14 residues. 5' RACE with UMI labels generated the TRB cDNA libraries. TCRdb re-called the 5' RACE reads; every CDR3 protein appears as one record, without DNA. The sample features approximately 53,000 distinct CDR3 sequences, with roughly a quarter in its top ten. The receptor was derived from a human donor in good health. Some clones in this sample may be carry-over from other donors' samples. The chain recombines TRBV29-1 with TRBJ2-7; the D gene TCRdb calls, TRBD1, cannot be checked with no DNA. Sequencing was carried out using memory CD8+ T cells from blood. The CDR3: CSVKGGLGSYEQYF.